What follows is one TCR beta chain and its context. Its antigen is as yet unknown. The germline V gene encodes CDR1 MNHNY and CDR2 SVGAGI (reference sequence). CDR3 length equals 14 residues. The ends lost 5 bases at V and 0 bases at J; junction bases unmatched: 3. As for time point: week 23, last vaccination. Every vaccination contained 300 ug of the mutant IDH1 20-mer peptide and was paired with topical imiquimod. Each donor presented with a new WHO grade 3 or 4 astrocytoma that tested IDH1-mutant and showed ATRX loss. Using immunoSEQ multiplex PCR, the repertoire was profiled, and TCRdb retains in-frame clones only, with some absent. The repertoire holds approximately 81,000 clones, approximately 85% seen once, with roughly 2.2% in the top ten. The sample originates from a study of a mutant IDH1 vaccine in newly diagnosed glioma. Study-level points and caveats: Pseudoprogression appeared independent of alterations in top peripheral clonotypes.

This chain links TRBV6-6 with TRBJ2-7; TRBD1 matches at 8 bases. The clonotype originates from a man aged 25-45 years with glioma. Some clones in this sample may be carry-over from other donors' samples. This sample comprised PBMCs, obtained from a glioma patient whose treatment included an IDH1 peptide vaccine. In DNA, the CDR3 is TGTGCCAGCAGTACTGGACAGGGCTCCTACGAGCAGTACTTC. Encoded protein: CASSTGQGSYEQYF.